This T cell receptor beta chain is from a study of blood T cell repertoires in COVID-19 (dated by TCRdb to 2018 to 2020). With regard to the full study: Samples from collaborators originated in the United States, Italy and Spain and spanned both the acute and convalescent phases of COVID-19. The prospective study material was composed of cDNA or gDNA derived from T cells, B-cell-depleted T cells, or PBMCs. Deeply sampled blood TCRbeta repertoires from subjects exposed to, actively infected with, or recovered from COVID-19 were included in the dataset. The repertoires were released in a freely available public database meant as a resource for research on the immune response to SARS-CoV-2. Samples came from the ongoing ImmuneRACE study (first 160 participants) plus 1,254 subjects from 6 global collaborators. Sample metadata almost always included a de-identified subject ID, COVID-19 status, age in years and sex. Where available, HLA class I and class II types were obtained from metadata supplied by the sample provider rather than from assay-based typing. Broader findings and caveats from the paper: Clinical and demographic metadata were provided uncurated, with the amount varying by source and participant.

Collaborating institutions collected whole blood in K2EDTA tubes following their own protocols. For TCRbeta analysis, collaborator samples were shipped as frozen whole blood, as isolated PBMCs, or as DNA extracted from either sample type. Trimming at the junction amounts to 7 bases on V and 6 bases on J, and the germline ends lie 13 bases apart. The CDR3 contains 12 residues, cysteine and phenylalanine counted. The kept DNA is CDR3 alone, 36 bases in frame from the first base. Concerning this clone: Its antigen target is currently unknown. No base qualities exist here, and no much larger clone lies one base off it.

TCRbeta CDR3 regions were amplified from genomic DNA by means of the immunoSEQ Assay, a bias-controlled multiplex PCR. The published analysis was carried out like this. The number of nucleated cells in each sample was estimated from the amplification of reference gene primers within the assay. To quantify the absolute abundance of each unique TCRbeta CDR3 rearrangement, sequence reads were collapsed and filtered. For each sample, productive Simpson clonality was calculated by taking the square root of Simpson's diversity index across productive rearrangements. As stored in TCRdb, this immuneACCESS dataset retains in-frame rearrangements with V and J assigned. A fraction of the clones does not appear; measured against another copy, unresolved V genes explain less than half of the discrepancy, and the remainder lacks a known reason. V and J calls and clone size are as listed in that table; D and trimming were resolved from the DNA. For this sample the table gives approximately 150,000 clones, of which around 87% were detected only once. The ten top clones hold roughly 8% of the sample.

Source material: peripheral blood. The source is a woman in her forties or fifties with active or convalescent COVID-19. The chain links TRBV12-3 or TRBV12-4 with TRBJ2-7; a tentative D call is TRBD1 (7 bases match). Read as DNA, the sequence is TGTGCCAGCACTCAGGGGGGCCCCGAGCAGTACTTC. This encodes CASTQGGPEQYF.